This T cell receptor (beta chain) was sequenced in a study of technical replicates of blood from several donors. From germline, CDR1 is MNHEY and CDR2 SVGAGI. Trimming shortened V by 8 bases and J by 5 bases, and 18 bases separated the two germline ends. The CDR3 spans 14 residues. Using immunoSEQ multiplex PCR, the repertoire was profiled, and TCRdb retains in-frame clones only, with some absent. The table shows about 93,000 clones, with approximately 95% occurring only once. This chain connects TRBV6-5 to TRBJ2-5, with D possibly being TRBD1 (6 bases). This TCR came from a human donor in good health. The source material was T cells isolated from PBMCs. CDR3 nucleotide sequence: TGTGCCAGCGAGTCTCTGGGGGCCAGGGAGACCCAGTACTTC. Translated, it gives CASESLGARETQYF.